Each of the 28 T cell receptor beta chains below was sequenced from the same sample in a study of human T cells and chemical hapten exposure. From the RACE reads, TCRdb called clonotypes with MiXCR, one entry per CDR3 protein. The data hold tens of thousands of distinct CDR3 sequences, with around 9.5% observed a single time. Time point defined: patch test 1, 2 weeks after DPC sensitization. Treatment denoted: therapeutic diphenylcyclopropenone sensitization with weekly scalp DPC. Sequenced here: whole blood, sampled in connection with sensitization to the hapten diphenylcyclopropenone (DPC). Receptors originate from a woman aged 35 to 49 with alopecia areata. Some clones in this sample may be carry-over from other donors' samples.

Concerning this clonotype: This may stem from a read error, because a much larger clone lies one nucleotide away. The chain links TRBV7-2 to TRBJ2-7; 7 bases agree with TRBD1. Germline loops: CDR1 SGHTA, CDR2 FQGNSA. V shed 5 bases and J 2 bases; nucleotides not matched to a gene: 6. The CDR3 consists of 14 residues. The CDR3 nucleotides read TGTGCCAGCAGCACCAGGGGGAGCACCTACGAGCAGTACTTC. Translating it yields CASSTRGSTYEQYF.

This clonotype was counted at least ten times. The chain links TRBV12-3 or TRBV12-4 to TRBJ1-1; D is ambiguous. CDR3 length: 13 amino acids. The V end was cut by 4 bases, the J end by 3 bases, with 9 bases between. The CDR3 DNA reads as TGTGCCAGCAGTTCGTTGCCGTACACTGAAGCTTTCTTT. Its protein product is CASSSLPYTEAFF.

This clonotype was counted many times. This rearrangement joins TRBV30 to TRBJ2-7; tentative D call: TRBD1 (5 bases). The V gene's germline CDR1 is GTSNPN and CDR2 SVGIG (reference sequence). Deletions cut 3 bases from V and 4 bases from J, with 10 bases between. This CDR3 is built from 12 residues. The CDR3 region is CAWSPGPYEQYF. CDR3 nucleotides: TGTGCCTGGAGCCCAGGGCCATACGAGCAGTACTTC.

This clonotype was observed at least ten times. The chain recombines TRBV3-1 with TRBJ2-1, with TRBD2 identical over 11 bases. V lost 3 bases, J lost 2 bases, and 3 bases stayed unmatched. Germline-derived CDR1 and CDR2 are LGHDT and YNNKEL (reference sequence). The CDR3 spans 16 residues. CDR3 region: CASSQVSGGAYNEQFF. The CDR3 DNA is TGTGCCAGCAGCCAGGTTAGCGGGGGGGCCTACAATGAGCAGTTCTTC.

J is TRBJ2-5 and V is TRBV28, with TRBD2 matching over 9 bases. V lost 8 bases to trimming and J lost 3 bases; unmatched junction nucleotides: 13. The CDR3 consists of 16 residues. Germline loops: CDR1 MDHEN, CDR2 SYDVKM. The CDR3 DNA reads TGTGCCAGCGTCGGCGGGGGGGGTGGTTCGAAAGAGACCCAGTACTTC. Encoded protein: CASVGGGGGSKETQYF.

The V and J genes are TRBV9 and TRBJ2-2; D is unresolved. V was clipped by 4 bases and J by 4 bases, with 11 bases between them. CDR1 SGDLS and CDR2 YYNGEE come from the germline V gene. The CDR3 runs 14 residues. In DNA form, the CDR3 reads TGTGCCAGCAGCAACAGCCTTCTCACCGGGGAGCTGTTTTTT. As protein: CASSNSLLTGELFF.

This clonotype was seen repeatedly, ten times or more. The gene calls are TRBV19 and TRBJ2-1; D unclear. This CDR3 spans 16 amino acids. Trimming took off 3 bases at V and 4 bases at J, with 16 bases between the two ends. Per the germline V gene, CDR1 is LNHDA and CDR2 is SQIVND (reference sequence). CDR3 DNA: TGTGCCAGTAGTATCCCGACCACCTCTAAATACAATGAGCAGTTCTTC. Its protein is CASSIPTTSKYNEQFF.

This clonotype came up many times. CDR3 in amino acids: CASSLSTAQPQHF. The CDR3 DNA reads TGTGCCAGCAGCCTTAGTACGGCTCAGCCCCAGCATTTT. The chain uses TRBV11-2 and TRBJ1-5; D call uncertain. This CDR3 region has 13 residues. Deletions cut 5 bases from V and 6 bases from J, with 11 bases between. CDR1 and CDR2 from the germline V gene are SGHAT and FQNNGV.

This clonotype has just a few counts. V and J are TRBV7-2 and TRBJ1-5, with TRBD1 matching over 7 bases. Germline V gene data show CDR1 as SGHTA and CDR2 as FQGNSA. The CDR3 contains 15 residues. Germline trimming cut 1 base from V and 7 bases from J; bases unmatched to any gene: 7. The CDR3 region is CASSLGGTVEQPQHF. CDR3 sequence (DNA): TGTGCCAGCAGCTTAGGGGGGACAGTTGAACAGCCCCAGCATTTT.

In its sample, this clonotype was seen a few times. CDR3: CASSYSGQGVTNEKLFF. As DNA, the CDR3 is TGTGCCAGCAGTTACTCTGGTCAGGGGGTAACTAATGAAAAACTGTTTTTT. The chain carries TRBV6-6 and TRBJ1-4, with 7 nucleotides matching TRBD1. V was clipped by 0 bases and J by 1 base; unmatched bases: 5. Germline CDR1 reads MNHNY; CDR2 reads SVGAGI (reference sequence). The CDR3 contains 17 residues.

This clonotype was observed many times. The chain is built from TRBV11-2 and TRBJ2-5; no reliable D call. Germline V gives CDR1 SGHAT, CDR2 FQNNGV. The CDR3 has 13 amino acids. The germline V and J ends were trimmed by 2 bases and 9 bases, with 13 bases remaining between them. The chain's CDR3 is CASSLTSVAPQYF. Here the CDR3 DNA reads TGTGCCAGCAGCTTAACCAGCGTCGCTCCCCAGTACTTC.

This chain connects TRBV5-1 to TRBJ2-7; D may be TRBD1 (5 bases). The CDR3 extends over 13 amino acids. The V end lost 7 bases, the J end lost 0 bases, and 11 bases lay between the germline ends. Germline-derived CDR1 and CDR2 are SGHRS and YFSETQ. The chain's CDR3 is CASLDSFSYEQYF. CDR3 bases: TGCGCCAGCTTAGACAGCTTCTCCTACGAGCAGTACTTC.

Ten or more counts support this clonotype. This rearrangement joins TRBV9 to TRBJ1-6; 9 nucleotides align to TRBD1. Germline assignment: CDR1 SGDLS and CDR2 YYNGEE. The CDR3 runs 16 residues. Trimming at V came to 4 bases and at J to 4 bases, leaving 6 bases not matched to a gene. The CDR3 region is CASSSYGTGYNSPLHF. In DNA, the CDR3 is TGTGCCAGCAGCTCTTATGGGACAGGGTATAATTCACCCCTCCACTTT.

The J gene is TRBJ2-7, the V gene TRBV9; 9 bases line up with TRBD2. The germline CDR1 and CDR2 sequences are SGDLS and YYNGEE. The trim removed 0 bases at V and 1 base at J, leaving 5 bases unmatched. This CDR3 contains 16 residues. CDR3 residues: CASSVGASGASYEQYF. The CDR3 DNA follows: TGTGCCAGCAGCGTAGGGGCTAGCGGGGCTTCCTACGAGCAGTACTTC.

The V and J genes are TRBV7-8 and TRBJ2-3, with D uncertain. CDR1 is SGHVS, CDR2 FQNEAQ, per germline. Deletions cut 2 bases from V and 2 bases from J, with 11 bases between. The length of the CDR3 is 15 residues. The CDR3 nucleotides are TGTGCCAGCAGCTTACGCCTCCCCCCCACAGATACGCAGTATTTT. This sequence encodes CASSLRLPPTDTQYF.

Comment on this clonotype: Mismatch with germline at one junction end may stem from a read error. This chain links TRBV6-2 or TRBV6-3 with TRBJ1-6, with 8 bases fitting TRBD1. The CDR3 runs to 13 residues. Germline assignment: CDR1 MNHEY and CDR2 SVGEGT. CDR3 sequence reads: CASSPQGASPPHF. The CDR3 nucleotides read TGTGCCAGCAGTCCTCAGGGGGCTTCACCCCCCCACTTT.

This clonotype was recorded at least ten times. The chain combines TRBV7-9 with TRBJ2-7; possible D gene TRBD1, 5 bases. Germline V lookup: CDR1 SEHNR, CDR2 FQNEAQ (reference sequence). The CDR3 runs 12 residues. V was clipped by 2 bases and J by 6 bases, with 8 bases between them. CDR3 residues: CASSLSDTEQYF. CDR3 DNA sequence: TGTGCCAGCAGCTTATCGGACACCGAGCAGTACTTC.

The genes are TRBV2 and TRBJ2-2, with TRBD1 matching over 10 bases. CDR1 SNHLY and CDR2 FYNNEI come from the germline V gene. With 7 bases clipped from V and 1 base from J, the junction kept 12 bases outside the gene matches. This CDR3 has 18 residues. CDR3 protein: CASTRPGTGVGNTGELFF. The CDR3 nucleotides are TGTGCCAGCACGCGCCCAGGGACAGGGGTTGGGAACACCGGGGAGCTGTTTTTT. The whole variable domain, filled in from reference TRBV2 and TRBJ2-2, reads EPEVTQTPSHQVTQMGQEVILRCVPISNHLYFYWYRQILGQKVEFLVSFYNNEISEKSEIFDDQFSVERPDGSNFTLKIRSTKLEDSAMYFCASTRPGTGVGNTGELFFGEGSRLTVL.

The table lists this clonotype with many counts. This sequence joins TRBV5-1 and TRBJ2-7, with D possibly matching TRBD2 (5 bases). CDR3 length: 14 residues. Germline assignment: CDR1 SGHRS and CDR2 YFSETQ. V was pared by 5 bases and J by 4 bases, with 16 bases between. The CDR3, as DNA: TGCGCCAGCAGGCGCAGCGGTCAGGAGTACGAGCAGTACTTC. Translated, it gives CASRRSGQEYEQYF.

J is TRBJ2-2 and V is TRBV12-3 or TRBV12-4; D is undetermined. The CDR3 extends over 12 amino acids. Trimming cost V 2 bases and J 5 bases, with 3 bases left between them. The CDR3 spells CASSLITGELFF. DNA of the CDR3: TGTGCCAGCAGTTTAATTACCGGGGAGCTGTTTTTT.

This clonotype was observed many times. This chain's CDR3 is CASSFPGADTQYF. CDR3 nucleotides: TGTGCCAGCAGCTTTCCAGGCGCAGATACGCAGTATTTT. The rearrangement links TRBV7-6 to TRBJ2-3; D remains ambiguous. The V gene lost 3 bases and the J gene lost 4 bases, with 8 bases spanning the gap. The CDR3 extends over 13 amino acids. Germline V gene sequence: CDR1 SGHVS, CDR2 FNYEAQ.

At least ten counts were recorded for this clonotype. The chain employs TRBV6-6 and TRBJ2-5; perhaps TRBD1 as D (6 bases). The germline V gene encodes CDR1 MNHNY and CDR2 SVGAGI (reference sequence). The CDR3 totals 17 residues. The germline V and J ends were trimmed by 0 bases and 2 bases, with 16 bases remaining between them. The CDR3 nucleotides are TGTGCCAGCAGTTACTCTGGGGTAGTGCAGGGGCAAGAGACCCAGTACTTC. Its protein is CASSYSGVVQGQETQYF.

This clonotype was recorded at least ten times. The rearrangement links TRBV11-2 to TRBJ2-2, with 9 nucleotides matching TRBD2. Germline values: CDR1 SGHAT, CDR2 FQNNGV. CDR3 length equals 17 residues. The junction had 8 bases not matched to a gene; V was cut back by 6 bases and J by 0 bases. The CDR3 loop reads CASRPERLAANTGELFF. The DNA of the CDR3 is TGTGCCAGCAGGCCAGAGCGACTAGCGGCGAACACCGGGGAGCTGTTTTTT.

The sample holds many counts of this clonotype. This sequence joins TRBV12-3 or TRBV12-4 and TRBJ2-3; tentative D call: TRBD2 (6 bases). V gave up 2 bases and J gave up 12 bases, with 12 bases separating them. The CDR3 runs to 12 residues. The CDR3 sequence: CASSLRGLEQYF. The CDR3, as DNA: TGTGCCAGCAGTTTAAGGGGACTGGAACAGTATTTT.

The V call is TRBV6-5, the J call TRBJ1-1; D uncertain. In germline, CDR1 is MNHEY, CDR2 SVGAGI. The CDR3 has 15 residues. The V end lost 6 bases, the J end lost 3 bases, and 17 bases lay between the germline ends. Here the CDR3 DNA reads TGTGCCAGCAGGAGGGAGATTGGGCTCTACACTGAAGCTTTCTTT. Its protein is CASRREIGLYTEAFF.

This clonotype was found many times. The chain has TRBV24-1 and TRBJ2-1; D possibly corresponds to TRBD2 (7 bases). CDR3 length: 16 residues. The V gene lost 3 bases and the J gene lost 6 bases, with 17 bases spanning the gap. Germline-derived CDR1 and CDR2 are KGHDR and SFDVKD. CDR3 in DNA: TGTGCCACCAGTGATCTAGGGGGGGAGGTCCGCAATGAGCAGTTCTTC. Translated: CATSDLGGEVRNEQFF.

This clonotype was seen more than once but under ten times. V and J are TRBV6-1 and TRBJ2-5; TRBD2 matches 8 bases. With V trimmed by 7 bases and J by 2 bases, 6 bases remained unmatched. Germline V CDR1 and CDR2: MNHNS, SASEGT. The CDR3 consists of 14 residues. CDR3 nucleotides: TGTGCCAGCATCCATACGGGGGGGCAAGAGACCCAGTACTTC. It specifies CASIHTGGQETQYF.

This clonotype showed up many times. V and J are TRBV4-1 and TRBJ2-1; 12 bases align to TRBD2. The trim removed 3 bases at V and 6 bases at J, leaving 3 bases unmatched. Germline V gene sequence: CDR1 MGHRA, CDR2 YSYEKL. The CDR3 has 15 residues. CDR3 in DNA: TGCGCCAGCAGCCATCTAGCGGGAGGGGGCAATGAGCAGTTCTTC. The encoded protein is CASSHLAGGGNEQFF.